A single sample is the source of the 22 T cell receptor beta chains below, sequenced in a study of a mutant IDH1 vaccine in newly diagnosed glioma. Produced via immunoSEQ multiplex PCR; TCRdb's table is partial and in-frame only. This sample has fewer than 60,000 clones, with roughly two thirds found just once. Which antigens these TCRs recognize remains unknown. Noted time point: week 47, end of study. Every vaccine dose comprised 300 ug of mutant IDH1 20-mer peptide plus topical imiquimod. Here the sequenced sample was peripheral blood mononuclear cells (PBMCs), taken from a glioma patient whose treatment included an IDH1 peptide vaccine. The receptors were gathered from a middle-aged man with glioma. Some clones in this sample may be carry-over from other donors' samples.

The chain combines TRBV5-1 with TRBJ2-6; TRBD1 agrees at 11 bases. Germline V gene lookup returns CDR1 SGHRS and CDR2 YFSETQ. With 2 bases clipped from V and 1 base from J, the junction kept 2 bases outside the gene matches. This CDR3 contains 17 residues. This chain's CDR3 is CASSLGTGGSGANVLTF. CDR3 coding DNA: TGCGCCAGCAGCTTAGGGACAGGGGGTTCTGGGGCCAACGTCCTGACTTTC.

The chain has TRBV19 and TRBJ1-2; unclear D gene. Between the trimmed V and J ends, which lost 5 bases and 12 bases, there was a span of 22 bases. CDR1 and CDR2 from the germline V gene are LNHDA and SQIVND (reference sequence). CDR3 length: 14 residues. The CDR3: CASSYDGEGLRDTF. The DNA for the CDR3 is TGTGCCAGTAGTTATGACGGGGAAGGATTGCGCGACACCTTC. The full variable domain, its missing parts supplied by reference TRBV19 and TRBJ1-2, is DGGITQSPKYLFRKEGQNVTLSCEQNLNHDAMYWYRQDPGQGLRLIYYSQIVNDFQKGDIAEGYSVSREKKESFPLTVTSAQKNPTAFYLCASSYDGEGLRDTFGSGTRLTVV.

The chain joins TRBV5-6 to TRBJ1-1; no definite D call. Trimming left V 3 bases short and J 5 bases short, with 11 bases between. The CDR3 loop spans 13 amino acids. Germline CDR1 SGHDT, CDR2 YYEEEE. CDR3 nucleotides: TGTGCCAGCAGCTGGGGAGGTTGGACTGAAGCTTTCTTT. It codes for CASSWGGWTEAFF.

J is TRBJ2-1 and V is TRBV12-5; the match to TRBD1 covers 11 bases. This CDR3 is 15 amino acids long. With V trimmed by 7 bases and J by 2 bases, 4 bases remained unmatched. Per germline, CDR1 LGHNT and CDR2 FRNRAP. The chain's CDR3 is CASAGTGGTYNEQFF. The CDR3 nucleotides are TGTGCTAGTGCCGGGACAGGGGGAACCTACAATGAGCAGTTCTTC.

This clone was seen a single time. This CDR3 is CASSQDLGDVQYF. CDR3 nucleotide sequence: TGTGCCAGCAGCCAAGATCTAGGGGACGTGCAGTACTTC. The chain recombines TRBV4-2 with TRBJ2-7; D possibly matches TRBD1 or TRBD2 (5 bases each). Trimming pared 0 bases from V and 9 bases from J, leaving 12 bases between. Germline lookup yields CDR1 LGHNA and CDR2 YNFKEQ. The CDR3 extends over 13 amino acids.

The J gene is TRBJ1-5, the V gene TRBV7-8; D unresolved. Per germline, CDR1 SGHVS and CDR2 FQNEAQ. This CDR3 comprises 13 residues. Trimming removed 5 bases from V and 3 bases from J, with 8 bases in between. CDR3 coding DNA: TGTGCCAGCAGCCAAGACACCAATCAGCCCCAGCATTTT. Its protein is CASSQDTNQPQHF.

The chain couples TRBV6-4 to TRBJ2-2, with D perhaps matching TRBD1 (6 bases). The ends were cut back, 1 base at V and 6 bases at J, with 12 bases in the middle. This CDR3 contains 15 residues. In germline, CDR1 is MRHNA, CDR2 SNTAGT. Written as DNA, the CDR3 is TGTGCCAGCAGTGACTTGGACAGCCCCGCCGGGGAGCTGTTTTTT. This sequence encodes CASSDLDSPAGELFF.

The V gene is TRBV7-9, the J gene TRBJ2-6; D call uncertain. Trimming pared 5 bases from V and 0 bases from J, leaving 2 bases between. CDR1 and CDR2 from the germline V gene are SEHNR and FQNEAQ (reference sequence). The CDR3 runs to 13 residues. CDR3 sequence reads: CASSPSGANVLTF. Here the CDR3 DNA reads TGTGCCAGCAGCCCCTCTGGGGCCAACGTCCTGACTTTC.

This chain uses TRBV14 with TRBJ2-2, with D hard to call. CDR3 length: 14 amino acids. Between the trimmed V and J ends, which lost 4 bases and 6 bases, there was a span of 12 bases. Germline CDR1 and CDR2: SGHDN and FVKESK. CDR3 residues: CASSPPLAPGELFF. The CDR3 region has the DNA TGTGCCAGCAGCCCCCCGTTGGCCCCCGGGGAGCTGTTTTTT.

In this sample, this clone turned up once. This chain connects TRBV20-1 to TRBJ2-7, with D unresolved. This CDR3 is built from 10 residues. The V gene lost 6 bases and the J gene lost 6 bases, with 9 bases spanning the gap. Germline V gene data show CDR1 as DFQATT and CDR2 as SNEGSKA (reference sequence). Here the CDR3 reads CSAGRREQYF. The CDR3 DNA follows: TGCAGTGCAGGGCGGCGCGAGCAGTACTTC.

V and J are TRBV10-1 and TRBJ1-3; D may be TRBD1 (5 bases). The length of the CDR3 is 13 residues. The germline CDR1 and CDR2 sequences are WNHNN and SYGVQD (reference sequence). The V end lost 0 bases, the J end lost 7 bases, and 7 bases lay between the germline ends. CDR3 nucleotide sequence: TGCGCCAGCAGTGAGTCCGGGACCAACACCATATATTTT. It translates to CASSESGTNTIYF.

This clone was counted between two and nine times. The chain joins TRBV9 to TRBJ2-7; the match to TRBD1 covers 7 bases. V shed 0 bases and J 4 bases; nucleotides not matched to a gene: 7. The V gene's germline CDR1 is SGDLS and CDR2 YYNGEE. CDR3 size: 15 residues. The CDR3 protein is CASSVATGQLYEQYF. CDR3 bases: TGTGCCAGCAGCGTAGCTACGGGACAGCTTTACGAGCAGTACTTC.

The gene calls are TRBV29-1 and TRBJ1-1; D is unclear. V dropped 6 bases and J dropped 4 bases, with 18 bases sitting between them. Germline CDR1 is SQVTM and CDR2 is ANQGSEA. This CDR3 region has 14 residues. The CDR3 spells CSVQPAGGGTEAFF. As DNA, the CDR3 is TGCAGCGTCCAGCCCGCAGGCGGCGGCACTGAAGCTTTCTTT.

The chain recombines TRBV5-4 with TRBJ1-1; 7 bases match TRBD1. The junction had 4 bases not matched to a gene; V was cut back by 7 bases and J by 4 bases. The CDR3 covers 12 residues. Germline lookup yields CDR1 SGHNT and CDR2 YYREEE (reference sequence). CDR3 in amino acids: CASQGGTTEAFF. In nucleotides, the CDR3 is TGTGCCAGCCAGGGGGGAACCACTGAAGCTTTCTTT.

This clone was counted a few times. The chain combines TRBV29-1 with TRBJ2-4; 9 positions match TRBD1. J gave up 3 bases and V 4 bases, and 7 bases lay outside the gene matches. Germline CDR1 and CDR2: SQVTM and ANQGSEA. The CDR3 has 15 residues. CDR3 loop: CSVVRGQGVKNIQYF. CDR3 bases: TGCAGCGTTGTGCGGGGACAGGGTGTCAAAAACATTCAGTACTTC.

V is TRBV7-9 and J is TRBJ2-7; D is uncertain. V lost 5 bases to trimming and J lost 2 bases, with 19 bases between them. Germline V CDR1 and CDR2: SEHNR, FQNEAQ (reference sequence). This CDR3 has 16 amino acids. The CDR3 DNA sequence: TGTGCCAGCAGCCGCTTTACCCCCAATGGGACCTACGAGCAGTACTTC. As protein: CASSRFTPNGTYEQYF.

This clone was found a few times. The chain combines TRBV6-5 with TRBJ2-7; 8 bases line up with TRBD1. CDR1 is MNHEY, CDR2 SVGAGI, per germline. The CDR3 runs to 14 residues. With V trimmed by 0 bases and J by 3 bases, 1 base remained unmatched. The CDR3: CASSYSGTGYEQYF. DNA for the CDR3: TGTGCCAGCAGTTACTCCGGGACAGGCTACGAGCAGTACTTC.

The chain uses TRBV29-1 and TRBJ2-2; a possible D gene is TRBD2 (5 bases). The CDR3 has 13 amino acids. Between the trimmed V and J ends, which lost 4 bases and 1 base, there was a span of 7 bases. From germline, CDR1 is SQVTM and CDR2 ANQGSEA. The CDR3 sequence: CSVVRGNTGELFF. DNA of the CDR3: TGCAGCGTTGTTCGGGGGAACACCGGGGAGCTGTTTTTT.

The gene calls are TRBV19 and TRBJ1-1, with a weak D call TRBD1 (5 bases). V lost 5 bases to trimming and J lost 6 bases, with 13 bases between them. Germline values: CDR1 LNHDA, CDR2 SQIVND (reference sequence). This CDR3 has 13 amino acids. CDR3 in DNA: TGTGCCAGTAGTGAATGGGGCATAGCTGAAGCTTTCTTT. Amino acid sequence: CASSEWGIAEAFF.

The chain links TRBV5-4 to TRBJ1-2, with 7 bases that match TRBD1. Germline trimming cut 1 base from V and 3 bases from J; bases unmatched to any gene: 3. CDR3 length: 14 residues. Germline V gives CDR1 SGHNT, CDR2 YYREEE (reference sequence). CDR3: CASSLKGADYGYTF. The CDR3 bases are TGTGCCAGCAGCTTGAAGGGGGCGGACTATGGCTACACCTTC.

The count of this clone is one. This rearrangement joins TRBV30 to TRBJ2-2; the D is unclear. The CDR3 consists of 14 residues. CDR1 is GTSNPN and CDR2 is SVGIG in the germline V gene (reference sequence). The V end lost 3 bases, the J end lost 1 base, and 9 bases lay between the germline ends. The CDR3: CAWRSRRNTGELFF. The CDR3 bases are TGTGCCTGGAGGTCACGGAGGAACACCGGGGAGCTGTTTTTT.

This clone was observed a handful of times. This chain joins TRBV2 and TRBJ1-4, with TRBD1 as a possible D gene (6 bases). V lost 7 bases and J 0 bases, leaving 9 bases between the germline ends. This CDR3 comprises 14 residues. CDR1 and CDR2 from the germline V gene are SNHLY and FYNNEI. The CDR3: CASTDRSTNEKLFF. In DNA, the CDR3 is TGTGCCAGCACCGACAGGTCAACTAATGAAAAACTGTTTTTT.